Following are 32 T cell receptor beta chains from one sample sequenced in a study of shared clonotypes between healthy human individuals. The assay was immunoSEQ multiplex PCR, and TCRdb's table has in-frame clones only and misses some. This sample has roughly 1.4 million clones, with approximately 98.5% found just once. The sequencing input was naive CD4+ T cells sorted from blood. Subset in this sample: CD45RA+ positively selected. The receptors derive from a man aged 25 to 40 in good health.

Worth noting for this clone: Other DNA sequences in this specimen translate into the identical CDR3. J is TRBJ1-1 and V is TRBV5-4; D unclear. Germline CDR1 reads SGHNT; CDR2 reads YYREEE (reference sequence). The CDR3 spans 13 residues. Trimming cost V 2 bases and J 1 base, with 6 bases left between them. CDR3 sequence reads: CASSLRQNTEAFF. CDR3 bases: TGTGCCAGCAGCTTACGGCAGAACACTGAAGCTTTCTTT.

The chain combines TRBV5-1 with TRBJ2-1, with 8 bases identical to TRBD2. The V gene's germline CDR1 is SGHRS and CDR2 YFSETQ. The ends lost 0 bases at V and 7 bases at J; junction bases unmatched: 3. This CDR3 comprises 14 residues. The CDR3 region has the DNA TGCGCCAGCAGCTTGGCGGGAGGGGAAAATGAGCAGTTCTTC. Translation: CASSLAGGENEQFF.

The rearrangement uses TRBV5-1 and TRBJ1-1, with 8 bases identical to TRBD1. The ends lost 1 base at V and 5 bases at J; junction bases unmatched: 4. Germline CDR1 is SGHRS and CDR2 is YFSETQ. This CDR3 is built from 14 residues. The CDR3 DNA follows: TGCGCCAGCAGCTTGTTACAGGGGGGAACTGAAGCTTTCTTT. Protein sequence: CASSLLQGGTEAFF.

The V gene is TRBV6-5, the J gene TRBJ1-1; D may be TRBD1 (6 bases). The CDR3 has 16 residues. V shed 0 bases and J shed 4 bases, with 15 bases lying between them. Looked up from germline, CDR1 is MNHEY and CDR2 is SVGAGI. The CDR3 DNA follows: TGTGCCAGCAGTTACTCAGCGGACAGAGTAGTCACTGAAGCTTTCTTT. Amino acids: CASSYSADRVVTEAFF.

The chain couples TRBV2 to TRBJ1-5, with a tentative D call TRBD1 (5 bases). The V end was cut by 6 bases, the J end by 7 bases, with 16 bases between. Germline CDR1 and CDR2: SNHLY and FYNNEI. The CDR3 contains 14 residues. The CDR3 loop is CASSPLTEEQPQHF. The DNA for the CDR3 is TGTGCCAGCAGCCCTCTGACAGAAGAGCAGCCCCAGCATTTT. Using reference TRBV2 and TRBJ1-5 for the parts outside the CDR3, the full variable domain is EPEVTQTPSHQVTQMGQEVILRCVPISNHLYFYWYRQILGQKVEFLVSFYNNEISEKSEIFDDQFSVERPDGSNFTLKIRSTKLEDSAMYFCASSPLTEEQPQHFGDGTRLSIL.

The chain joins TRBV7-3 to TRBJ2-1, with 10 bases aligning to TRBD2. The CDR3 is 15 residues long. The ends lost 5 bases at V and 4 bases at J; junction bases unmatched: 5. CDR1 SGHTA and CDR2 FQGTGA come from the germline V gene. This CDR3 is CASSQGLAMYNEQFF. In DNA form, the CDR3 reads TGTGCCAGCAGCCAGGGACTAGCGATGTACAATGAGCAGTTCTTC.

The V and J genes are TRBV7-9 and TRBJ1-4; 7 bases are shared with TRBD1. The V segment lost 5 bases and the J segment 5 bases; nucleotides outside the gene matches: 8. Looked up from germline, CDR1 is SEHNR and CDR2 is FQNEAQ (reference sequence). This CDR3 has 15 residues. The CDR3, as DNA: TGTGCCAGCAGCGAGGGGGCTTCACGAAATGAAAAACTGTTTTTT. It translates to CASSEGASRNEKLFF.

The chain links TRBV15 to TRBJ1-5; D is unresolved. Germline V gene lookup returns CDR1 LNHNV and CDR2 YYDKDF (reference sequence). Trimming pared 3 bases from V and 10 bases from J, leaving 10 bases between. This CDR3 spans 12 amino acids. CDR3 region: CATSSLRGPQHF. CDR3 in DNA: TGTGCCACCAGCAGCCTTCGGGGACCCCAGCATTTT.

The chain couples TRBV28 to TRBJ2-7, with D perhaps matching TRBD1 (6 bases). Per germline, CDR1 MDHEN and CDR2 SYDVKM. V was trimmed by 10 bases and J by 2 bases, leaving 21 bases between them. The CDR3 runs to 15 residues. The CDR3 loop reads CATTRDTSPPYEQYF. The CDR3 region has the DNA TGTGCCACAACCAGGGACACAAGCCCCCCCTACGAGCAGTACTTC.

V is TRBV7-2 and J is TRBJ2-5; D uncertain. The V gene's germline CDR1 is SGHTA and CDR2 FQGNSA. The germline V and J ends were trimmed by 1 base and 2 bases, with 5 bases remaining between them. The CDR3 runs to 13 residues. CDR3: CASSLEVQETQYF. The CDR3 DNA sequence: TGTGCCAGCAGCTTAGAAGTACAAGAGACCCAGTACTTC.

The chain couples TRBV18 to TRBJ1-5; 8 bases map to TRBD1. CDR3 length: 17 residues. In germline, CDR1 is KGHSH, CDR2 LQKENI. With V trimmed by 2 bases and J by 1 base, 7 bases remained unmatched. The CDR3 DNA reads TGTGCCAGCTCACCAGGACAGGGATTAGGAAGCAATCAGCCCCAGCATTTT. It codes for CASSPGQGLGSNQPQHF.

The chain links TRBV6-1 to TRBJ2-1, with D possibly matching TRBD2 (5 bases). V shed 6 bases and J shed 4 bases, with 16 bases lying between them. The CDR3 is 15 residues long. Germline V gene lookup returns CDR1 MNHNS and CDR2 SASEGT. CDR3 in amino acids: CASSASSGFYNEQFF. The CDR3 nucleotides read TGTGCCAGCAGCGCTAGCTCTGGGTTTTACAATGAGCAGTTCTTC.

This sequence joins TRBV5-1 and TRBJ2-3; D is possibly TRBD2 (5 bases). The CDR3 spans 14 residues. Germline assignment: CDR1 SGHRS and CDR2 YFSETQ. V was clipped by 4 bases and J by 0 bases, with 9 bases between them. In DNA form, the CDR3 reads TGCGCCAGCAGCCGGGAAGTTAGCACAGATACGCAGTATTTT. This gives the protein CASSREVSTDTQYF.

V and J are TRBV19 and TRBJ1-1; 8 nucleotides line up with TRBD1. V lost 5 bases and J lost 8; bases outside the gene matches: 7. There are 13 residues in the CDR3. Germline V gene lookup returns CDR1 LNHDA and CDR2 SQIVND (reference sequence). The CDR3 loop reads CASSVRGRGEAFF. The CDR3 DNA is TGTGCCAGTAGTGTCAGGGGGCGAGGGGAAGCTTTCTTT.

The rearrangement uses TRBV7-3 and TRBJ2-7; no clear D gene. Trimming left V 5 bases short and J 6 bases short, with 17 bases between. The germline gives CDR1 SGHTA, CDR2 FQGTGA. The CDR3 runs to 14 residues. CDR3 residues: CASSPRPAVGEQYF. CDR3 coding DNA: TGTGCCAGCAGCCCCCGTCCCGCCGTGGGCGAGCAGTACTTC.

This chain connects TRBV5-4 to TRBJ1-4; 7 nucleotides agree with TRBD1. The CDR3 is 13 residues long. Germline values: CDR1 SGHNT, CDR2 YYREEE (reference sequence). Losses at the gene ends were 4 bases for V and 8 bases for J; bases not matched to a gene: 5. This chain's CDR3 is CASSPGTEEKLFF. In DNA form, the CDR3 reads TGTGCCAGCAGCCCCGGGACAGAGGAAAAACTGTTTTTT.

The V call is TRBV5-1, the J call TRBJ2-1; 12 nucleotides match TRBD1. The junction had 18 bases not matched to a gene; V was cut back by 1 base and J by 7 bases. CDR3 length equals 20 residues. Germline loops: CDR1 SGHRS, CDR2 YFSETQ. The CDR3 nucleotides read TGCGCCAGCAGCTTGATTGCCTCCGGGACAGGGGGCTTTCTTAATAATGAGCAGTTCTTC. It is translated as CASSLIASGTGGFLNNEQFF.

The rearrangement joins TRBV5-5 to TRBJ2-7, with 9 bases fitting TRBD1. Germline CDR1 SGHKS, CDR2 YYEKEE (reference sequence). The V gene end was trimmed by 4 bases and the J gene end by 5 bases; junction bases not matched to a gene: 7. The CDR3 totals 14 residues. The CDR3, as DNA: TGTGCCAGCAGCAAACCGGGACAGGGCCACGAGCAGTACTTC. Its translation: CASSKPGQGHEQYF. The full variable domain, its missing parts supplied by reference TRBV5-5 and TRBJ2-7, is DAGVTQSPTHLIKTRGQQVTLRCSPISGHKSVSWYQQVLGQGPQFIFQYYEKEERGRGNFPDRFSARQFPNYSSELNVNALLLGDSALYLCASSKPGQGHEQYFGPGTRLTVT.

This clone was seen only a few times. V gene TRBV2 combines with J gene TRBJ2-1; D is undetermined. The CDR3 has 13 residues. Germline assignment: CDR1 SNHLY and CDR2 FYNNEI. Trimming stripped 8 bases from V and 0 bases from J, with 8 bases between. This CDR3 is CASSVLSYNEQFF. In DNA form, the CDR3 reads TGTGCCAGCTCTGTCCTCTCCTACAATGAGCAGTTCTTC.

The rearrangement uses TRBV5-1 and TRBJ2-2; TRBD2 is a possible D gene (6 bases). CDR3 size: 15 residues. Germline CDR1 and CDR2: SGHRS and YFSETQ. V was clipped by 0 bases and J by 6 bases, with 12 bases between them. In nucleotides, the CDR3 is TGCGCCAGCAGCTTGGACCTCCCGGGGGCCGGGGAGCTGTTTTTT. Protein: CASSLDLPGAGELFF. Full variable domain (rest looked up from reference TRBV5-1 and TRBJ2-2): KAGVTQTPRYLIKTRGQQVTLSCSPISGHRSVSWYQQTPGQGLQFLFEYFSETQRNKGNFPGRFSGRQFSNSRSEMNVSTLELGDSALYLCASSLDLPGAGELFFGEGSRLTVL.

The chain uses TRBV19 and TRBJ2-7, with 9 bases identical to TRBD1. The CDR3 sequence is 13 residues long. Germline lookup yields CDR1 LNHDA and CDR2 SQIVND (reference sequence). V lost 8 bases, J lost 3 bases, and 5 bases stayed unmatched. CDR3 in DNA: TGTGCCAGTGGGTGGGGACAGGGCTACGAGCAGTACTTC. Its protein is CASGWGQGYEQYF.

The chain links TRBV10-3 to TRBJ2-2; D is ambiguous. The CDR3 sequence is 15 residues long. Trimming took off 3 bases at V and 3 bases at J, with 11 bases between the two ends. Germline V lookup: CDR1 ENHRY, CDR2 SYGVKD. CDR3 DNA sequence: TGTGCCATCAGTGAAAGGGCAGTTGACACCGGGGAGCTGTTTTTT. This encodes CAISERAVDTGELFF.

The gene calls are TRBV28 and TRBJ2-7; unclear D gene. The CDR3 runs to 12 residues. The germline CDR1 and CDR2 sequences are MDHEN and SYDVKM. V gave up 5 bases and J gave up 11 bases, with 16 bases separating them. The CDR3 DNA sequence: TGTGCCAGCAGTACCGGTGTATTAGAGAAGTACTTC. Its protein is CASSTGVLEKYF.

The chain combines TRBV7-2 with TRBJ2-7, with unresolved D. V shed 5 bases and J shed 7 bases, with 12 bases lying between them. Per the germline V gene, CDR1 is SGHTA and CDR2 is FQGNSA. This CDR3 has 12 residues. The DNA of the CDR3 is TGTGCCAGCAGCCTAAGAACGGGTGAGCAGTACTTC. This codes for CASSLRTGEQYF.

The chain recombines TRBV28 with TRBJ2-7, with a weak D call TRBD1 (5 bases). This CDR3 is built from 18 residues. Germline V gives CDR1 MDHEN, CDR2 SYDVKM. The germline V and J ends were trimmed by 1 base and 3 bases, with 22 bases remaining between them. The CDR3 nucleotides read TGTGCCAGCAGTTTATTTGGTATTTGGGGCCAAGCCGACTACGAGCAGTACTTC. It yields the protein CASSLFGIWGQADYEQYF.

This chain uses TRBV6-5 with TRBJ2-5, with unresolved D. V was clipped by 5 bases and J by 9 bases, with 16 bases between them. The CDR3 is made up of 13 amino acids. CDR1 and CDR2 from the germline V gene are MNHEY and SVGAGI. In nucleotides, the CDR3 is TGTGCCAGCAGTCACCGGGCAGCTGGGGCCCAGTACTTC. Its protein is CASSHRAAGAQYF.

The J gene is TRBJ2-1, the V gene TRBV6-1, with 7 nucleotides matching TRBD2. Trimming removed 4 bases from V and 9 bases from J; junction bases left unmatched: 15. Germline V gives CDR1 MNHNS, CDR2 SASEGT. The CDR3 spans 16 residues. Here the CDR3 DNA reads TGTGCCAGCAGTGGTTCAACCGGTGGGAGGGGATTTGAGCAGTTCTTC. Protein product: CASSGSTGGRGFEQFF.

The genes are TRBV4-1 and TRBJ2-1; D unresolved. CDR1 is MGHRA and CDR2 is YSYEKL in the germline V gene. Between the trimmed V and J ends, which lost 1 base and 0 bases, there was a span of 19 bases. CDR3 length equals 19 residues. The CDR3 loop is CASSQVPPQLGGSYNEQFF. The CDR3 DNA sequence: TGCGCCAGCAGCCAAGTTCCCCCACAACTGGGCGGCTCCTACAATGAGCAGTTCTTC.

The chain has TRBV9 and TRBJ2-5; TRBD1 is a possible D gene (6 bases). V gave up 4 bases and J gave up 1 base, with 8 bases separating them. The CDR3 totals 13 residues. CDR1 is SGDLS and CDR2 is YYNGEE in the germline V gene. The DNA of the CDR3 is TGTGCCAGCAGCCACAGGGTCCAAGAGACCCAGTACTTC. As protein: CASSHRVQETQYF.

In regard to this clone: Other DNA sequences in this sample translate to the same CDR3. This chain joins TRBV7-2 and TRBJ2-2; no definite D call. The germline CDR1 and CDR2 sequences are SGHTA and FQGNSA. V gave up 1 base and J gave up 6 bases, with 6 bases separating them. The length of the CDR3 is 13 residues. The CDR3 loop is CASSLGGAGELFF. CDR3 bases: TGTGCCAGCAGCTTAGGGGGTGCCGGGGAGCTGTTTTTT.

The V call is TRBV2, the J call TRBJ2-5, with D perhaps being TRBD1 or TRBD2 (6 bases each). The CDR3 consists of 15 residues. With 4 bases removed from V and 2 bases from J, the gap between germline ends came to 14 bases. CDR1 and CDR2 (germline): SNHLY, FYNNEI. The CDR3 DNA is TGTGCCAGCAGTGTGACGGGGGCGCGGCAAGAGACCCAGTACTTC. Protein: CASSVTGARQETQYF.

The chain links TRBV30 to TRBJ1-2; 9 nucleotides align to TRBD1. V shed 2 bases and J 3 bases; nucleotides not matched to a gene: 10. The CDR3 consists of 16 residues. Germline V gene data show CDR1 as GTSNPN and CDR2 as SVGIG (reference sequence). In DNA, the CDR3 is TGTGCCTGGAGTCCCACAGGGGGCGCTTTGGACTATGGCTACACCTTC. This codes for CAWSPTGGALDYGYTF.